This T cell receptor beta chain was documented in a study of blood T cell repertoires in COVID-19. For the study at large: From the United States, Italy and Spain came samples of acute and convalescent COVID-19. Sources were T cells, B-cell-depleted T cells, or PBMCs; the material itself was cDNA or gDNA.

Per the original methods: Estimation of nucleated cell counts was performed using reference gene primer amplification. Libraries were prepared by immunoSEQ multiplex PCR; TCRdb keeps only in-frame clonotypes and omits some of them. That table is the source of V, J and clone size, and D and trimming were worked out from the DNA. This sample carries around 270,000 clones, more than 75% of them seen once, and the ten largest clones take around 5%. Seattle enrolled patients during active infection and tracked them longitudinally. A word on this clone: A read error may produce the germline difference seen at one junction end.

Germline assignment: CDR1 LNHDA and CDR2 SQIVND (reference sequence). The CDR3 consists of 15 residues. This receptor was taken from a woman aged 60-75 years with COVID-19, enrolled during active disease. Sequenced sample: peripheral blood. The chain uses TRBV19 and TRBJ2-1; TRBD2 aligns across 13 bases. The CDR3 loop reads CASSRPGTSGAHKIF. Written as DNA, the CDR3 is TGTGCCAGTAGTCGACCCGGGACTAGCGGGGCGCATAAGATCTTC.